This paragraph covers one T cell receptor beta chain sequence. Its cognate antigen is unknown. The data originate from a study of cytomegalovirus exposure and HLA in healthy donors. Findings of the study overall: The study labeled fewer than 200 TCR beta chains cytomegalovirus-associated. Excluded: some indistinguishable V segments such as TRBV6-2 and TRBV6-3.

V lost 5 bases to trimming and J lost 6 bases; unmatched junction nucleotides: 9. This CDR3 is built from 16 residues. Germline V gene lookup returns CDR1 LNHDA and CDR2 SQIVND (reference sequence). PCR involved 60 Vbeta and 13 Jbeta primers. TCRdb keeps only in-frame clones here, not all; method: immunoSEQ multiplex PCR. Of 200,000 to 250,000 clones detected, 82% appear once; the ten largest clones hold 4.5% to 6%. The TCR originated in a woman aged 40 to 50 in good health and CMV-seropositive. Sequenced: PBMCs. The rearrangement joins TRBV19 to TRBJ2-1; 11 bases are a match to TRBD2. The CDR3 nucleotides are TGTGCCAGTAGTCGGACTAGCGGGTTACTGCGCAATGAGCAGTTCTTC. Amino acid sequence: CASSRTSGLLRNEQFF.